The 25 T cell receptor beta chains reported below all come from one sample, sequenced in a study of blood T cell repertoires in COVID-19 (dated by TCRdb to 2020 to 2022). Libraries came from the immunoSEQ multiplex PCR assay. TCRdb limited this immuneACCESS table to in-frame rearrangements with V and J called. A share of clones is missing; checked studies link under half to unresolved V genes, and the rest is unexplained. Here the sample has tens of thousands of clones; roughly 86% occur a single time. The ten top clones hold roughly 17% of the sample. The sequenced sample was peripheral blood. These receptors were taken from a human donor in a cohort sampled during active COVID-19.

The chain links TRBV19 to TRBJ1-5, with 8 positions matching TRBD1. Germline CDR1 LNHDA, CDR2 SQIVND (reference sequence). V lost 7 bases and J lost 3; bases outside the gene matches: 11. The CDR3 sequence is 16 residues long. The CDR3 loop reads CASTIGGQGNNQPQHF. CDR3 sequence (DNA): TGTGCCAGTACTATCGGAGGACAGGGTAACAATCAGCCCCAGCATTTT.

This clone was counted once. V is TRBV2 and J is TRBJ1-4, with D possibly matching TRBD1 (6 bases). The CDR3 has 15 amino acids. Trimming pared 6 bases from V and 7 bases from J, leaving 18 bases between. Germline loops: CDR1 SNHLY, CDR2 FYNNEI. The CDR3 region has the DNA TGTGCCAGCAGACGCAATCAGGGGCCGGGTGAAAAACTGTTTTTT. It translates to CASRRNQGPGEKLFF.

This clone appeared a few times. This sequence joins TRBV2 and TRBJ1-5; a weak D match, TRBD1 (5 bases). CDR1 is SNHLY, CDR2 FYNNEI, per germline. The CDR3 has 15 amino acids. The V end was cut by 4 bases, the J end by 1 base, with 11 bases between. The CDR3 sequence is CASSGPRGSNQPQHF. The CDR3 coding sequence is TGTGCCAGCAGTGGGCCTCGGGGGAGCAATCAGCCCCAGCATTTT.

This clone was recorded once. This rearrangement joins TRBV27 to TRBJ2-1; D is perhaps TRBD1 (5 bases). Germline V gene data show CDR1 as MNHEY and CDR2 as SMNVEV (reference sequence). V was pared by 1 base and J by 8 bases, with 12 bases between. The CDR3 consists of 14 residues. The CDR3 loop reads CASSLLQGEDEQFF. The CDR3 DNA sequence: TGTGCCAGCAGTTTATTGCAGGGTGAGGATGAGCAGTTCTTC.

The rearrangement joins TRBV9 to TRBJ2-1, with D perhaps matching TRBD1 (6 bases). Germline CDR1 is SGDLS and CDR2 is YYNGEE. This CDR3 has 15 residues. V was clipped by 1 base and J by 0 bases, with 8 bases between them. The CDR3: CASSVQGSSYNEQFF. For the CDR3, the DNA is TGTGCCAGCAGCGTACAGGGGAGCTCCTACAATGAGCAGTTCTTC.

The J gene is TRBJ2-2, the V gene TRBV4-3; TRBD2 is a possible D gene (6 bases). The V and J ends lost 0 bases and 0 bases respectively, with 11 bases between them. Germline CDR1 and CDR2: LGHNA and YSLEER. The CDR3 loop spans 17 amino acids. The CDR3 DNA follows: TGCGCCAGCAGCCAAGATCAGGAGGGCGCGAACACCGGGGAGCTGTTTTTT. Its translation is CASSQDQEGANTGELFF.

The V gene is TRBV19, the J gene TRBJ2-3; no firm D call. Germline V gene sequence: CDR1 LNHDA, CDR2 SQIVND (reference sequence). CDR3 length: 12 amino acids. V lost 3 bases and J lost 10, with 11 bases in between. The CDR3 region is CASSIPPESQYF. CDR3 nucleotide sequence: TGTGCCAGTAGTATTCCCCCCGAGTCGCAGTATTTT.

The chain recombines TRBV5-1 with TRBJ1-2, with 10 nucleotides matching TRBD1. J was trimmed by 3 bases and V by 5 bases; bases with no gene match: 4. The CDR3 contains 14 residues. Germline values: CDR1 SGHRS, CDR2 YFSETQ. CDR3 DNA sequence: TGCGCCAGCAGGACCGGACAGGGGGACTATGGCTACACCTTC. Its protein product is CASRTGQGDYGYTF.

This chain links TRBV30 with TRBJ1-1; 8 bases agree with TRBD1. Germline V gene sequence: CDR1 GTSNPN, CDR2 SVGIG (reference sequence). J was trimmed by 1 base and V by 5 bases; bases with no gene match: 9. The CDR3 runs to 15 residues. CDR3 region: CAWLTGAQPNTEAFF. CDR3 in DNA: TGTGCCTGGTTGACAGGGGCACAACCGAACACTGAAGCTTTCTTT.

The V and J genes are TRBV19 and TRBJ1-2, with D possibly matching TRBD1 (6 bases). The CDR3 contains 16 residues. CDR1 LNHDA and CDR2 SQIVND come from the germline V gene (reference sequence). V was shortened by 3 bases and J by 0 bases, with 14 bases between the two germline ends. In DNA, the CDR3 is TGTGCCAGTAGTATCACAGGGTTAGAAGCTAACTATGGCTACACCTTC. Amino acid sequence: CASSITGLEANYGYTF.

This sequence joins TRBV5-1 and TRBJ2-1, with D perhaps TRBD1 (6 bases). The CDR3 sequence is 16 residues long. V was trimmed by 4 bases and J by 0 bases, leaving 14 bases between them. CDR1 and CDR2 (germline): SGHRS, YFSETQ. Here the CDR3 reads CASSPDSGSSYNEQFF. CDR3 in DNA: TGCGCCAGCAGCCCGGACAGCGGAAGCTCCTACAATGAGCAGTTCTTC.

This chain joins TRBV7-8 and TRBJ2-5; maybe TRBD1 (6 bases). Germline V gene sequence: CDR1 SGHVS, CDR2 FQNEAQ. The V end lost 4 bases, the J end lost 2 bases, and 14 bases lay between the germline ends. This CDR3 contains 15 residues. This CDR3 is CASSYNRARQETQYF. In nucleotides, the CDR3 is TGTGCCAGCAGCTATAACAGGGCCCGACAAGAGACCCAGTACTTC. The complete variable domain, with remaining parts taken from reference TRBV7-8 and TRBJ2-5, reads GAGVSQSPRYKVAKRGQDVALRCDPISGHVSLFWYQQALGQGPEFLTYFQNEAQLDKSGLPSDRFFAERPEGSVSTLKIQRTQQEDSAVYLCASSYNRARQETQYFGPGTRLLVL.

V and J are TRBV19 and TRBJ1-2; TRBD1 is a possible D gene (6 bases). Germline-derived CDR1 and CDR2 are LNHDA and SQIVND (reference sequence). The length of the CDR3 is 14 residues. V lost 5 bases, J lost 8 bases, and 18 bases lay in between. The DNA of the CDR3 is TGTGCCAGTAGTCTCGCCGTTACAGGGTCGGGCTACACCTTC. It encodes CASSLAVTGSGYTF. The whole variable domain, filled in from reference TRBV19 and TRBJ1-2, reads DGGITQSPKYLFRKEGQNVTLSCEQNLNHDAMYWYRQDPGQGLRLIYYSQIVNDFQKGDIAEGYSVSREKKESFPLTVTSAQKNPTAFYLCASSLAVTGSGYTFGSGTRLTVV.

V usage is TRBV19 and J usage is TRBJ1-4; D is perhaps TRBD1 (6 bases). The CDR3 has 11 residues. The germline CDR1 and CDR2 sequences are LNHDA and SQIVND (reference sequence). The germline V and J ends were trimmed by 10 bases and 5 bases, with 8 bases remaining between them. The CDR3 protein is CATGQNEKLFF. As DNA, the CDR3 is TGTGCCACAGGACAGAATGAAAAACTGTTTTTT.

The chain couples TRBV6-5 to TRBJ2-2; 10 positions agree with TRBD2. V gave up 8 bases and J gave up 5 bases; unmatched junction bases: 5. This CDR3 region has 14 residues. Germline CDR1 MNHEY, CDR2 SVGAGI. The CDR3 nucleotides read TGTGCCAGCCGCGGACTAGCGGAAACCGGGGAGCTGTTTTTT. The encoded protein is CASRGLAETGELFF.

The chain joins TRBV5-8 to TRBJ1-5; tentative D call: TRBD1 (5 bases). Looked up from germline, CDR1 is SGHTS and CDR2 is YDEGEE. The CDR3 consists of 12 residues. The V gene lost 3 bases and the J gene lost 9 bases, with 10 bases spanning the gap. CDR3 in amino acids: CASSWGVGPQHF. In nucleotides, the CDR3 is TGTGCCAGCAGCTGGGGGGTGGGGCCCCAGCATTTT.

The V call is TRBV7-2, the J call TRBJ2-3; TRBD2 agrees at 12 bases. V lost 6 bases to trimming and J lost 5 bases; unmatched junction nucleotides: 3. This CDR3 contains 14 residues. Germline loops: CDR1 SGHTA, CDR2 FQGNSA. The CDR3, as DNA: TGTGCCAGCAGTCGGACTAGCGGGGAAGATACGCAGTATTTT. This gives the protein CASSRTSGEDTQYF.

This sequence joins TRBV2 and TRBJ1-6; D gene unclear. V lost 7 bases, J lost 5 bases, and 3 bases lay in between. The CDR3 extends over 11 amino acids. CDR1 and CDR2 (germline): SNHLY, FYNNEI. The CDR3 nucleotides read TGTGCCAGCAATAATAATTCACCCCTCCACTTT. Translating gives CASNNNSPLHF.

The chain couples TRBV21-1 to TRBJ1-1. TRBV21-1 constitutes a pseudogene. The length of the CDR3 is 20 residues. The CDR3, as DNA: TGTGCCAGCAGCAAATTAATAGGCGGGACCAGACAAGAATGGAACACTGAAGCTTTCTTT. The encoded protein is CASSKLIGGTRQEWNTEAFF.

The chain has TRBV30 and TRBJ1-2; 10 nucleotides agree with TRBD1. The CDR3 contains 16 residues. From germline, CDR1 is GTSNPN and CDR2 SVGIG (reference sequence). Trimming took 4 bases from V and 8 from J; bases not matched to a gene: 16. CDR3 sequence reads: CAWNYRQGAKPLGYTF. The CDR3 region has the DNA TGTGCCTGGAATTATAGACAGGGGGCGAAACCATTGGGCTACACCTTC.

This chain links TRBV12-3 or TRBV12-4 with TRBJ1-5; the D is unclear. The CDR3 totals 13 residues. Deletions cut 9 bases from V and 6 bases from J, with 15 bases between. The CDR3 protein is CASTTMMGQPQHF. DNA for the CDR3: TGTGCCAGTACTACTATGATGGGTCAGCCCCAGCATTTT.

This sequence joins TRBV12-5 and TRBJ1-5; D unclear. This CDR3 contains 13 residues. Germline V gene lookup returns CDR1 LGHNT and CDR2 FRNRAP. Trimming shortened V by 1 base and J by 7 bases, and 8 bases separated the two germline ends. The chain's CDR3 is CASGLGASQPQHF. The CDR3 DNA follows: TGTGCTAGTGGTTTGGGGGCTTCCCAGCCCCAGCATTTT.

The rearrangement links TRBV3-1 (or the pseudogene TRBV3-2) to TRBJ1-3; no clear D. Trimming left V 0 bases short and J 0 bases short, with 12 bases between. The CDR3 has 17 amino acids. Germline CDR1 reads LGHDT; CDR2 reads YNNKEL (reference sequence). Written as DNA, the CDR3 is TGTGCCAGCAGCCAAGATATGTCCAGGATCTCTGGAAACACCATATATTTT. This codes for CASSQDMSRISGNTIYF.

The chain employs TRBV5-1 and TRBJ1-1, with TRBD1 matching over 9 bases. Germline CDR1 and CDR2: SGHRS and YFSETQ. The trim removed 4 bases at V and 1 base at J, leaving 5 bases unmatched. This CDR3 contains 15 residues. CDR3 DNA: TGCGCCAGCAGCCACCGGACAGGGGCGAACACTGAAGCTTTCTTT. Protein product: CASSHRTGANTEAFF.

The genes are TRBV2 and TRBJ1-3; D is possibly TRBD1 (6 bases). Germline values: CDR1 SNHLY, CDR2 FYNNEI. The ends were cut back, 6 bases at V and 0 bases at J, with 21 bases in the middle. The CDR3 has 18 amino acids. The CDR3 spells CASSQAGRGSPSGNTIYF. CDR3 sequence (DNA): TGTGCCAGCAGCCAAGCCGGAAGGGGGTCCCCCTCTGGAAACACCATATATTTT.